The clone carrying this T cell receptor (beta chain) was recorded once. This entry belongs to a study of blood T cell repertoires in COVID-19. Germline V gene lookup returns CDR1 SGHRS and CDR2 YFSETQ. V was shortened by 0 bases and J by 1 base, with 11 bases between the two germline ends. The CDR3 spans 16 residues. TCRdb's table, derived via immunoSEQ multiplex PCR, lists solely in-frame clones and lacks some. The sample records about 260,000 clones, over 70% being singletons. What was sequenced was peripheral blood. The chain links TRBV5-1 to TRBJ1-3; TRBD1 might be the D (6 bases). The source is a human donor in a cohort sampled during active COVID-19. The CDR3 is CASSLGGGRSGNTIYF. CDR3 nucleotides: TGCGCCAGCAGCTTGGGAGGGGGACGGTCTGGAAACACCATATATTTT.